This T cell receptor (beta chain) was observed in a study of human T cells and chemical hapten exposure. The overall study: For the roughly 23-week duration of the study, patients were given weekly doses of diphenylcyclopropenone on the scalp. It was small differences in pooled library volume that mainly caused per-sample TCR yields to vary. General study points: Those TCRs sitting above 1 in 1000 frequency stayed the same with DPC sensitization.

TCRdb re-called the RACE reads through MiXCR, storing one row per CDR3 protein. The sample yields more than 250,000 distinct CDR3 sequences, 7% to 10% seen once. Per germline, CDR1 MDHEN and CDR2 SYDVKM. J lost 1 base, V lost 10 bases, and 11 bases had no gene match. This CDR3 is 15 amino acids long. A remark on this clonotype: The antigen is undetermined.

The time point was: pre-sensitization, week 0. Noted treatment: therapeutic diphenylcyclopropenone sensitization with weekly scalp DPC. Total RNA was isolated from whole blood that had not been fractionated. This TCR was sampled from a woman aged 40 to 55 with alopecia areata. Some clones in this sample may be carry-over from other donors' samples. The gene calls are TRBV28 and TRBJ2-3, with TRBD2 matching over 7 bases. The input for sequencing was whole blood, taken in connection with sensitization to the hapten diphenylcyclopropenone (DPC). The DNA for the CDR3 is TGTGCCAACATCCGGGGGAGGGTTGGCACAGATACGCAGTATTTT. It codes for CANIRGRVGTDTQYF.